This TCR beta chain stems from a study of CD8+ T cells in alopecia areata. This CDR3 contains 15 residues. Trimming took 0 bases from V and 0 from J, leaving 8 bases between them. Germline V gene lookup returns CDR1 MNHEY and CDR2 SMNVEV (reference sequence). RNA, once extracted, was reverse transcribed into cDNA for use as the sequencing template. Data came from immunoSEQ multiplex PCR; TCRdb stores just in-frame clones and leaves some out. The sample has about 220,000 clones; less than 75% are singletons. Sample treatment: oral pan-JAK inhibitor, 5-10 mg twice daily. The chain uses TRBV27 and TRBJ1-2; D perhaps matches TRBD1 (5 bases). The specimen was CD4+ T cells sorted from blood, collected at week 4, from a patient treated with tofacitinib. This sequence was found in a human donor with alopecia areata. The CDR3 nucleotides read TGTGCCAGCAGTTTATCGGGGGGAGCTAACTATGGCTACACCTTC. This gives the protein CASSLSGGANYGYTF.